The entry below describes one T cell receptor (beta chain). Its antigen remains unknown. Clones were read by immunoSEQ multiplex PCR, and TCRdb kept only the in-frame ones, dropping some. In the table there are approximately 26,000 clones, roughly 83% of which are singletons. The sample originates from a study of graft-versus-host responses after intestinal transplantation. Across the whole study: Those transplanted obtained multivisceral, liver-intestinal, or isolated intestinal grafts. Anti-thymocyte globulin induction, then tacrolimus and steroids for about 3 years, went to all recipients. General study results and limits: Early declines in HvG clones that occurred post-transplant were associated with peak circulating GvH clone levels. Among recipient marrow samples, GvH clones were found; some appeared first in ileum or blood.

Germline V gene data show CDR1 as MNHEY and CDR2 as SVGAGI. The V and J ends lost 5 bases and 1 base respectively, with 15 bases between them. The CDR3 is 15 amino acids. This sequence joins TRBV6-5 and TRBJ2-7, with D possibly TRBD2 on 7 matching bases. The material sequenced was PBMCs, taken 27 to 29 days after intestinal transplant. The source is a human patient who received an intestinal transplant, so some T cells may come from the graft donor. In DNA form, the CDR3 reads TGTGCCAGCAGTCCACTAGCGAGGGGGTCCTACGAGCAGTACTTC. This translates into CASSPLARGSYEQYF.